The T cell receptor beta chain under discussion was sequenced for a study of shared clonotypes between healthy human individuals. Study-wide background: Donor composition was a couple of women and three men, aged 18 to 49. Study outcomes and limitations: Depth of sequencing was expected to influence donor clonotype sharing.

This clone was counted once. Its antigen is unidentified. V lost 6 bases and J 1 base, leaving 16 bases between the germline ends. Germline CDR1 reads WNHNN; CDR2 reads SYGVQD (reference sequence). This CDR3 region has 15 residues. Among the unsorted PBMC samples, replicate PCRs used roughly 0.3 ug DNA, approximately 30,000 T cell genomes. Sequenced by immunoSEQ multiplex PCR; TCRdb stores in-frame clones only, minus some. Counted here are 450,000 to 500,000 clones, 78% occurring once; the ten biggest clones make up about 12%. The clonotype was recovered from a woman aged 40 to 50 in good health. Some clones in this sample may be carry-over from other donors' samples. What was sequenced was PBMCs. The chain is built from TRBV10-1 and TRBJ2-7; TRBD2 is a possible D gene (6 bases). The CDR3 sequence is CASRTDYPISYEQYF. In DNA form, the CDR3 reads TGCGCCAGCAGGACGGACTACCCCATTTCCTACGAGCAGTACTTC.